This T cell receptor beta chain appears in the sequencing data of a study of early T cells in non-severe SARS-CoV-2 infection. Unique molecular identifiers were affixed to single, distinct cDNA molecules. TCRdb reprocessed the 5' RACE reads via MiXCR and lists one record per CDR3 protein. The repertoire holds about 55,000 distinct CDR3 sequences, 9.5% to 15% seen once, with about 1.3% in the top ten. This clonotype was counted between two and nine times. This clonotype was obtained from an adult who was a healthcare worker with PCR-confirmed SARS-CoV-2 infection or an uninfected control (not recorded which). Material: whole blood.

This CDR3 reads CASRPNSGGDSGANVLTF. The CDR3 DNA follows: TGTGCCAGCAGACCCAATAGCGGGGGAGACTCTGGGGCCAACGTCCTGACTTTC. The chain has TRBV27 and TRBJ2-6; 9 nucleotides line up with TRBD2. The CDR3 length is 18 residues. The J segment lost 0 bases and the V segment lost 6 bases, leaving 9 bases of the junction unmatched. CDR1 is MNHEY, CDR2 SMNVEV, per germline (reference sequence).